A selection of T cell receptor beta chains follows, all from one sample in a study of HIV-infected patients and healthy controls. TCRdb processed the 5' RACE reads anew with MiXCR; each CDR3 protein has one entry. The sample records roughly 8,900 distinct CDR3 sequences, 5.5% to 6% being singletons. Sample: blood. Receptors originate from an adult in good health. CDR3s include the opening cysteine and the closing phenylalanine or tryptophan. A D gene is named only where the DNA matches it firmly. Clone size is given for some rows only: seen once, a few or many times, or a class if the clone is expanded.

>TRBJ2-3|16|TRBV7-8|many|TRBD2
CASRAVSGGAGDTQYF
TGTGCCAGCAGGGCCGTTAGCGGGGGGGCCGGGGATACGCAGTATTTT
>TRBJ1-5|20|TRBV2|medium-sized|-
CASREGWGRLVGLSNQPQHF
TGTGCCAGCAGGGAGGGCTGGGGTCGGCTGGTCGGGCTTAGCAATCAGCCCCAGCATTTT
>TRBJ2-7|13|TRBV28|medium-sized|-
CASSLESSYEQYF
TGTGCCAGCAGTCTCGAAAGTTCCTACGAGCAGTACTTC
>TRBJ2-7|18|TRBV11-2|medium-sized|TRBD2
CASSLDWLTSGGSYEQYF
TGTGCCAGCAGCTTAGATTGGCTGACTAGCGGCGGATCCTACGAGCAGTACTTC
>TRBJ2-1|16|TRBV10-3|medium-sized|TRBD2
CAISATSPITYNEQFF
TGTGCCATCAGTGCGACTAGCCCAATTACCTACAATGAGCAGTTCTTC
>TRBJ2-7|15|TRBV7-9|medium-sized|TRBD1
CASSLVGTGGYEQYF
TGTGCCAGCAGCTTAGTGGGGACAGGGGGCTACGAGCAGTACTTC
>TRBJ1-5|16|TRBV12-3/TRBV12-4|medium-sized|-
CASSPLGPNSNQPQHF
TGTGCCAGCAGTCCTCTCGGGCCCAATAGCAATCAGCCCCAGCATTTT
>TRBJ2-1|15|TRBV5-6|many|TRBD2
CASSQLAGGPLVQFF
TGTGCCAGCAGCCAACTAGCGGGAGGGCCTCTCGTGCAGTTCTTC
>TRBJ1-3|13|TRBV10-3|many|-
CAIKESGANTIYF
TGTGCCATCAAAGAGTCGGGCGCGAACACCATATATTTT
>TRBJ1-2|16|TRBV25-1|many|-
CASSDRGVSLVYGYTF
TGTGCCAGCAGTGACAGGGGAGTTTCCCTGGTTTATGGCTACACCTTC
>TRBJ2-3|14|TRBV11-2|medium-sized|TRBD1
CASSRQGPADTQYF
TGTGCCAGCTCGAGACAGGGTCCGGCAGATACGCAGTATTTT
>TRBJ2-7|15|TRBV6-5|-|TRBD2
CASRHSGRGSYEQYF
TGTGCCAGCAGGCATAGCGGGAGGGGATCCTACGAGCAGTACTTC
>TRBJ1-5|14|TRBV2|-|-
CASSVSSLALIEHF
TGTGCCAGCAGTGTCTCAAGTTTAGCCCTTATAGAGCATTTT
>TRBJ2-1|16|TRBV7-2|medium-sized|TRBD2
CASSFGGGDFYNEQFF
TGTGCCAGCAGCTTTGGCGGGGGGGATTTTTACAATGAGCAGTTCTTC
>TRBJ1-2|16|TRBV14|medium-sized|-
CASSQGTGSLNYGYTF
TGTGCCAGCAGCCAAGGAACAGGGTCCCTTAACTATGGCTACACCTTC
>TRBJ2-5|15|TRBV25-1|many|-
CASSESPGRKETQYF
TGTGCCAGCAGTGAATCCCCGGGCAGAAAAGAGACCCAGTACTTC
>TRBJ2-1|17|TRBV12-3/TRBV12-4|medium-sized|TRBD2
CASSSKPGLGSYNEQFF
TGTGCCAGCAGTTCTAAACCGGGACTAGGGTCCTACAATGAGCAGTTCTTC
>TRBJ1-1|12|TRBV7-6|many|-
CASSSPGEVAFF
TGTGCCAGCAGCTCTCCGGGGGAGGTGGCTTTCTTT
>TRBJ1-6|14|TRBV25-1|many|TRBD1
CASSWDRDNSPLHF
TGTGCCAGCAGCTGGGACAGGGATAATTCACCCCTCCACTTT
>TRBJ2-3|13|TRBV6-5|few|TRBD1
CASRNRGTDTQYF
TGTGCCAGCAGAAACAGGGGTACAGATACGCAGTATTTT
>TRBJ1-5|14|TRBV16|many|-
CASTLLRGNQPQHF
TGTGCCAGCACCCTCCTAAGGGGGAATCAGCCCCAGCATTTT
>TRBJ1-5|15|TRBV7-2|medium-sized|-
CASTLNRASNQPQHF
TGTGCCAGCACCCTAAACAGGGCTAGCAATCAGCCCCAGCATTTT
>TRBJ1-1|13|TRBV12-3/TRBV12-4|many|-
CASSREFNTEAFF
TGTGCCAGCAGTCGCGAATTCAACACTGAAGCTTTCTTT
>TRBJ1-5|14|TRBV12-3/TRBV12-4|many|-
CASSYRDSNQPQHF
TGTGCCAGCAGTTACAGGGACAGCAATCAGCCCCAGCATTTT
>TRBJ1-5|14|TRBV19|-|TRBD1
CASRRTGAHEPQHF
TGTGCCAGTAGGAGGACAGGGGCCCATGAGCCCCAGCATTTT
>TRBJ1-3|16|TRBV19|-|-
CASSPRGRLSGNTIYF
TGTGCCAGTAGCCCCCGGGGAAGACTCTCTGGAAACACCATATATTTT
>TRBJ2-7|13|TRBV6-5|medium-sized|-
CASSYSPRSEQYF
TGTGCCAGCAGTTACTCCCCCCGGAGCGAGCAGTACTTC
>TRBJ1-4|14|TRBV5-4|many|-
CASSHGIDNEKLFF
TGTGCCAGCAGTCACGGGATCGATAATGAAAAACTGTTTTTT
>TRBJ2-1|13|TRBV30|few|-
CAWGPSSYNEQFF
TGTGCCTGGGGTCCTTCATCCTACAATGAGCAGTTCTTC
>TRBJ2-3|15|TRBV20-1|many|-
CSAMRSGFLSDTQYF
TGCAGTGCTATGCGGTCAGGGTTTTTATCAGATACGCAGTATTTT
>TRBJ2-7|14|TRBV14|-|TRBD2
CASSQAGLGFSQYF
TGTGCCAGCAGCCAGGCGGGACTAGGGTTCTCGCAGTACTTC
>TRBJ2-1|13|TRBV6-5|-|TRBD2
CASSPVLGRGQFF
TGTGCCAGCAGCCCCGTCCTGGGGAGGGGGCAGTTCTTC
>TRBJ2-5|17|TRBV12-3/TRBV12-4|-|TRBD2
CASSARLAGGPGETQYF
TGTGCCAGCAGCGCCAGACTAGCGGGGGGGCCCGGGGAGACCCAGTACTTC
>TRBJ2-3|14|TRBV9|medium-sized|-
CASSVAPNTDTQYF
TGTGCCAGCAGCGTAGCTCCTAACACAGATACGCAGTATTTT
>TRBJ1-4|14|TRBV28|many|-
CASSLSGRDEKLFF
TGTGCCAGCAGTTTAAGTGGGCGCGATGAAAAACTGTTTTTT
>TRBJ1-1|17|TRBV12-3/TRBV12-4|medium-sized|-
CASSFAGAGGVNTEAFF
TGTGCCAGCAGTTTCGCAGGGGCGGGGGGCGTGAACACTGAAGCTTTCTTT
>TRBJ2-7|14|TRBV12-3/TRBV12-4|many|TRBD1
CASSPPDRAYEQYF
TGTGCCAGCAGCCCCCCGGACAGGGCCTACGAGCAGTACTTC
>TRBJ2-7|14|TRBV7-8|few|TRBD1
CASSLRDRGYEQYF
TGTGCCAGCAGCTTGCGAGACAGGGGCTACGAGCAGTACTTC
>TRBJ1-2|15|TRBV5-6|many|-
CASSLVGGADYGYTF
TGTGCCAGCAGCTTGGTGGGGGGCGCGGACTATGGCTACACCTTC
>TRBJ2-1|17|TRBV5-1|medium-sized|TRBD1
CASSWRPGTGDYNEQFF
TGCGCCAGCAGCTGGAGGCCCGGGACAGGAGACTACAATGAGCAGTTCTTC
>TRBJ1-4|18|TRBV6-6|medium-sized|-
CASSPAYPGFATNEKLFF
TGTGCCAGCAGTCCAGCTTACCCAGGGTTTGCAACTAATGAAAAACTGTTTTTT
>TRBJ2-7|13|TRBV10-3|many|-
CAISEVAGGEQYF
TGTGCCATCAGTGAGGTGGCCGGGGGCGAGCAGTACTTC
>TRBJ2-7|16|TRBV5-1|medium-sized|TRBD1
CASSLYRGPPPGEQYF
TGCGCCAGCAGCTTGTACAGGGGTCCCCCTCCGGGGGAGCAGTACTTC
>TRBJ1-4|15|TRBV3-1|few|TRBD1
CASSPSDRGFKKLFF
TGTGCCAGCAGCCCCTCGGACAGGGGATTTAAAAAACTGTTTTTT
>TRBJ1-6|15|TRBV20-1|medium-sized|TRBD1
CSASGPGQLKRALHF
TGCAGTGCTAGTGGGCCGGGACAGCTCAAAAGGGCCCTCCACTTT
>TRBJ2-3|15|TRBV5-1|medium-sized|-
CASSLVPGVLDTQYF
TGCGCCAGCAGCTTGGTCCCGGGGGTTTTAGATACGCAGTATTTT
>TRBJ2-7|12|TRBV7-2|medium-sized|-
CASSLSGTGQYF
TGTGCCAGCAGCTTATCGGGAACTGGGCAGTACTTC
>TRBJ1-5|15|TRBV7-8|medium-sized|-
CASSLPGSIGQPQHF
TGTGCCAGCAGCTTACCCGGGAGTATAGGGCAGCCCCAGCATTTT
>TRBJ2-5|16|TRBV24-1|-|-
CATSDFRTGLEETQYF
TGTGCCACCAGTGATTTCCGAACAGGGTTGGAGGAGACCCAGTACTTC
>TRBJ2-1|14|TRBV28|many|-
CASRLPGGVNEQFF
TGTGCCAGCAGGCTCCCCGGAGGAGTCAATGAGCAGTTCTTC
>TRBJ2-7|16|TRBV7-8|medium-sized|-
CASSLAEVRESERQYF
TGTGCCAGCAGCTTAGCGGAGGTTCGGGAATCAGAAAGGCAGTACTTC
>TRBJ1-4|15|TRBV20-1|medium-sized|-
CSARDQTATNEKLFF
TGCAGTGCTAGAGACCAGACAGCAACTAATGAAAAACTGTTTTTT
>TRBJ2-1|16|TRBV14|many|TRBD1
CASSQDMGQGLSEQFF
TGTGCCAGCAGCCAAGATATGGGACAGGGATTGAGTGAGCAGTTCTTC
>TRBJ1-1|12|TRBV7-9|medium-sized|-
CASSFGAVRAFF
TGTGCCAGCAGCTTCGGTGCGGTGCGAGCTTTCTTT